These 29 T cell receptor beta chains came from one sample sequenced in a study of T cell repertoires in cytomegalovirus infection. MiXCR, applied by TCRdb to the reads, yields one record per CDR3 protein. The table shows around 170,000 distinct CDR3 sequences, with roughly an eighth occurring only once. Sequenced material: PBMCs. Receptor source: a human donor in good health (CMV status not recorded). Some clones in this sample may be carry-over from other donors' samples.

The CDR3 loop is CASSPPRGRDRFYEQYF. CDR3 DNA: TGTGCCAGCAGCCCCCCTAGGGGGAGGGACCGGTTCTACGAGCAGTACTTC. This sequence joins TRBV12-3 or TRBV12-4 and TRBJ2-7, with D possibly being TRBD2 (7 bases). The germline V and J ends were trimmed by 6 bases and 3 bases, with 24 bases remaining between them. The CDR3 sequence is 17 residues long.

This clonotype was seen a handful of times. The CDR3 DNA sequence: TGCGCCAGCAGCCAGCGGCTGCTAGCGGGAGAGGGCGAGCAGTTCTTC. Translation: CASSQRLLAGEGEQFF. This chain connects TRBV4-1 to TRBJ2-1; 10 bases match TRBD2. From germline, CDR1 is MGHRA and CDR2 YSYEKL. The CDR3 length is 16 residues. The ends lost 3 bases at V and 10 bases at J; junction bases unmatched: 12.

There are many counts of this clonotype. This sequence joins TRBV11-2 and TRBJ2-1; 8 bases agree with TRBD2. The CDR3 contains 15 residues. In germline, CDR1 is SGHAT, CDR2 FQNNGV. The trim removed 0 bases at V and 4 bases at J, leaving 2 bases unmatched. The CDR3 region is CASSLDTSGYNEQFF. The CDR3 coding sequence is TGTGCCAGCAGCTTAGATACTAGCGGATACAATGAGCAGTTCTTC.

The V call is TRBV10-3, the J call TRBJ2-5; D gene ambiguous. V dropped 4 bases and J dropped 2 bases, with 8 bases sitting between them. Germline V CDR1 and CDR2: ENHRY, SYGVKD. The CDR3 is 13 residues long. In nucleotides, the CDR3 is TGTGCCATCAGTGGGGCTACTCAAGAGACCCAGTACTTC. It yields the protein CAISGATQETQYF.

This clonotype was found many times. The DNA of the CDR3 is TGTGCCAGCAGGTTCCTAGCGGTGCAGGATGAGCAGTTCTTC. Amino acids: CASRFLAVQDEQFF. This rearrangement joins TRBV7-2 to TRBJ2-1; TRBD2 agrees at 7 bases. Germline CDR1 SGHTA, CDR2 FQGNSA. The length of the CDR3 is 14 residues. V was clipped by 6 bases and J by 8 bases; unmatched bases: 10.

The rearrangement uses TRBV20-1 and TRBJ1-3; D gene uncertain. CDR3 length: 14 residues. V shed 5 bases and J shed 0 bases, with 11 bases lying between them. Germline CDR1 and CDR2: DFQATT and SNEGSKA (reference sequence). For the CDR3, the DNA is TGCAGTGCTCCTGATTATCGCTCTGGAAACACCATATATTTT. Its translation is CSAPDYRSGNTIYF.

This clonotype was recorded many times. The V and J genes are TRBV28 and TRBJ2-1; 7 nucleotides match TRBD2. Germline V gene sequence: CDR1 MDHEN, CDR2 SYDVKM. This CDR3 contains 18 residues. The trim removed 5 bases at V and 8 bases at J, leaving 21 bases unmatched. CDR3: CASSPPPVLAGLGDEQFF. The CDR3 bases are TGTGCCAGCAGTCCACCCCCTGTCTTAGCGGGCCTCGGTGATGAGCAGTTCTTC.

This clonotype has a count of ten or more. V usage is TRBV7-6 and J usage is TRBJ2-1; TRBD1 agrees at 11 bases. In germline, CDR1 is SGHVS, CDR2 FNYEAQ. This CDR3 is 15 amino acids long. V shed 4 bases and J 13 bases; nucleotides not matched to a gene: 12. CDR3 DNA sequence: TGTGCCAGCAGCTCCATGAGGACAGGGGGCCTACGACAGTTCTTC. Translation gives CASSSMRTGGLRQFF. Variable domain in full (rest from reference TRBV7-6 and TRBJ2-1): GAGVSQSPRYKVTKRGQDVALRCDPISGHVSLYWYRQALGQGPEFLTYFNYEAQQDKSGLPNDRFSAERPEGSISTLTIQRTEQRDSAMYRCASSSMRTGGLRQFFGPGTRLTVL.

This clonotype was seen a handful of times. This chain connects TRBV29-1 to TRBJ2-6; tentatively, D is TRBD1 (5 bases). From germline, CDR1 is SQVTM and CDR2 ANQGSEA. V dropped 4 bases and J dropped 4 bases, with 5 bases sitting between them. The CDR3 spans 12 residues. The CDR3 DNA follows: TGCAGCGTTGGACAGGGGGCCAACGTCCTGACTTTC. Residues: CSVGQGANVLTF.

The V call is TRBV15, the J call TRBJ2-5; maybe TRBD2 (5 bases). V lost 6 bases, J lost 5 bases, and 13 bases lay in between. The CDR3 is 13 residues long. The germline V gene has CDR1 LNHNV and CDR2 YYDKDF (reference sequence). The CDR3 loop is CATRNPPGETQYF. DNA for the CDR3: TGTGCCACCAGGAACCCCCCGGGGGAGACCCAGTACTTC.

This clonotype was detected ten times or more. The DNA for the CDR3 is TGTGCCAGCATTCGGACCCAGTTCACTGAAGCTTTCTTT. It yields the protein CASIRTQFTEAFF. This chain connects TRBV28 to TRBJ1-1; no definite D call. Trimming shortened V by 7 bases and J by 4 bases, and 13 bases separated the two germline ends. CDR1 is MDHEN, CDR2 SYDVKM, per germline. The CDR3 consists of 13 residues.

This clonotype occurred many times. The chain combines TRBV7-2 with TRBJ1-1; D perhaps matches TRBD1 (5 bases). Germline CDR1 and CDR2: SGHTA and FQGNSA. This CDR3 has 16 amino acids. V was cut by 5 bases and J by 1 base, with 17 bases left in between. The CDR3 reads CASSPLRGVGNTEAFF. CDR3 DNA sequence: TGTGCCAGCAGCCCCCTACGGGGGGTGGGGAACACTGAAGCTTTCTTT.

This clonotype came up a few times. The chain carries TRBV28 and TRBJ2-7, with unresolved D. The length of the CDR3 is 16 residues. Trimming cost V 3 bases and J 1 base, with 16 bases left between them. Germline V lookup: CDR1 MDHEN, CDR2 SYDVKM. The CDR3: CASSFDLVGLSYEQYF. DNA for the CDR3: TGTGCCAGCAGTTTCGACCTGGTGGGATTGTCCTACGAGCAGTACTTC.

This chain joins TRBV20-1 and TRBJ1-1; D gene ambiguous. The CDR3 runs to 13 residues. The germline CDR1 and CDR2 sequences are DFQATT and SNEGSKA (reference sequence). Trimming cost V 3 bases and J 3 bases, with 11 bases left between them. CDR3 coding DNA: TGCAGTGCTAGGGCTGGCCACGACACTGAAGCTTTCTTT. It is translated as CSARAGHDTEAFF.

This clonotype showed up many times. The CDR3 here is CASSLNRNSNQPQHF. For the CDR3, the DNA is TGTGCCAGCAGCTTAAACAGGAATAGCAATCAGCCCCAGCATTTT. This sequence joins TRBV7-2 and TRBJ1-5; weak D call: TRBD1 (5 bases). In germline, CDR1 is SGHTA, CDR2 FQGNSA. The CDR3 totals 15 residues. Between the trimmed V and J ends, which lost 2 bases and 0 bases, there was a span of 8 bases.

This clonotype was found many times. This chain uses TRBV7-2 with TRBJ1-2; unclear D gene. Deletions cut 4 bases from V and 1 base from J, with 19 bases between. This CDR3 region has 17 residues. In germline, CDR1 is SGHTA, CDR2 FQGNSA. The CDR3: CASSSTAGRVHNYGYTF. The CDR3 nucleotides are TGTGCCAGCAGCTCGACCGCAGGCCGCGTTCATAACTATGGCTACACCTTC.

There are a few counts of this clonotype. The rearrangement uses TRBV14 and TRBJ1-1; D is undetermined. The CDR3 spans 14 residues. Trimming removed 0 bases from V and 7 bases from J, with 12 bases in between. Germline CDR1 SGHDN, CDR2 FVKESK. CDR3 in DNA: TGTGCCAGCAGCCAAGACGCCAATTTTGGTGAAGCTTTCTTT. Its protein product is CASSQDANFGEAFF. The full variable domain, its missing parts supplied by reference TRBV14 and TRBJ1-1, is EAGVTQFPSHSVIEKGQTVTLRCDPISGHDNLYWYRRVMGKEIKFLLHFVKESKQDESGMPNNRFLAERTGGTYSTLKVQPAELEDSGVYFCASSQDANFGEAFFGQGTRLTVV.

This clonotype turned up a few times. The chain couples TRBV27 to TRBJ2-2, with a tentative D call TRBD1 (5 bases). The V gene lost 9 bases and the J gene lost 6 bases, with 11 bases spanning the gap. The germline gives CDR1 MNHEY, CDR2 SMNVEV (reference sequence). CDR3 length: 12 amino acids. The CDR3 loop reads CASGAGPGELFF. DNA for the CDR3: TGTGCCAGTGGGGCTGGCCCCGGGGAGCTGTTTTTT.

The chain couples TRBV18 to TRBJ1-2; no definite D call. V was shortened by 3 bases and J by 12 bases, with 35 bases between the two germline ends. Germline-derived CDR1 and CDR2 are KGHSH and LQKENI. This CDR3 is 19 amino acids long. The CDR3 spells CASSPILTSSSMATPFNTF. CDR3 coding DNA: TGTGCCAGCTCACCTATCCTGACGTCCAGTTCTATGGCTACACCTTTTAACACCTTC.

The chain employs TRBV18 and TRBJ2-1; the D is unclear. Trimming shortened V by 3 bases and J by 7 bases, and 7 bases separated the two germline ends. Germline loops: CDR1 KGHSH, CDR2 LQKENI. This CDR3 has 12 residues. CDR3 sequence reads: CASSPKGNEQFF. DNA for the CDR3: TGTGCCAGCTCACCGAAGGGAAATGAGCAGTTCTTC.

This clonotype has a handful of counts. The V gene is TRBV7-9, the J gene TRBJ2-1, with 12 bases aligning to TRBD2. Trimming cost V 5 bases and J 1 base; bases outside gene matches: 12. The V gene's germline CDR1 is SEHNR and CDR2 FQNEAQ (reference sequence). This CDR3 is built from 19 residues. CDR3 residues: CASSPQTTSGGRSYNEQFF. In DNA form, the CDR3 reads TGTGCCAGCAGCCCCCAGACGACTAGCGGGGGACGTTCCTACAATGAGCAGTTCTTC.

This clonotype has a count of ten or more. This chain connects TRBV7-8 to TRBJ2-5; D assignment may be TRBD1 or TRBD2 (5 bases each). Trimming removed 4 bases at V and 1 base at J, with 13 bases between. This CDR3 contains 15 residues. The germline gives CDR1 SGHVS, CDR2 FQNEAQ. CDR3 bases: TGTGCCAGCAGCTCCCCCGGGGCCCCCCAAGAGACCCAGTACTTC. Protein: CASSSPGAPQETQYF.

This clonotype was counted many times. The chain joins TRBV7-3 to TRBJ2-2; 10 bases match TRBD2. The ends lost 5 bases at V and 4 bases at J; junction bases unmatched: 10. This CDR3 region has 17 residues. The germline V gene encodes CDR1 SGHTA and CDR2 FQGTGA. CDR3 residues: CASSRSAGGAGTGELFF. The CDR3 DNA is TGTGCCAGCAGCCGATCAGCGGGAGGGGCAGGCACCGGGGAGCTGTTTTTT.

This clonotype was observed a few times. The chain has TRBV7-9 and TRBJ2-2; maybe TRBD1 (5 bases). Germline-derived CDR1 and CDR2 are SEHNR and FQNEAQ (reference sequence). Trimming took 5 bases from V and 4 from J, leaving 8 bases between them. This CDR3 is built from 13 residues. DNA of the CDR3: TGTGCCAGCAGCACTCAGGGCACCGGGGAGCTGTTTTTT. It yields the protein CASSTQGTGELFF.

The chain recombines TRBV25-1 with TRBJ2-5; D is possibly TRBD2 (6 bases). The germline V and J ends were trimmed by 2 bases and 0 bases, with 10 bases remaining between them. Germline loops: CDR1 MGHDK, CDR2 SYGVNS. The CDR3 is 15 residues long. CDR3 sequence: CASSEARDYQETQYF. The CDR3 DNA follows: TGTGCCAGCAGTGAAGCAAGGGACTACCAAGAGACCCAGTACTTC. Combining the CDR3 with reference TRBV25-1 and TRBJ2-5 gives the whole variable domain EADIYQTPRYLVIGTGKKITLECSQTMGHDKMYWYQQDPGMELHLIHYSYGVNSTEKGDLSSESTVSRIRTEHFPLTLESARPSHTSQYLCASSEARDYQETQYFGPGTRLLVL.

The CDR3 nucleotides read TGTGCCAGCAGCGCCTATACTAGCGGGAGGGCCGGGGAGCAGTTCTTC. Amino acid sequence: CASSAYTSGRAGEQFF. This chain uses TRBV7-3 with TRBJ2-1; 13 bases are shared with TRBD2. The J segment lost 10 bases and the V segment lost 5 bases, leaving 11 bases of the junction unmatched. Looked up from germline, CDR1 is SGHTA and CDR2 is FQGTGA. The CDR3 sequence is 16 residues long. The variable domain in full, with the rest retrieved from reference TRBV7-3 and TRBJ2-1, is GAGVSQTPSNKVTEKGKYVELRCDPISGHTALYWYRQSLGQGPEFLIYFQGTGAADDSGLPNDRFFAVRPEGSVSTLKIQRTERGDSAVYLCASSAYTSGRAGEQFFGPGTRLTVL.

This clonotype was detected many times. This chain uses TRBV7-9 with TRBJ2-5; D not resolved. There are 14 residues in the CDR3. Trimming removed 3 bases at V and 5 bases at J, with 13 bases between. Germline V gene data show CDR1 as SEHNR and CDR2 as FQNEAQ (reference sequence). The CDR3 DNA reads as TGTGCCAGCAGCTTCCCGACCTACGAGGAGACCCAGTACTTC. This codes for CASSFPTYEETQYF.

This clonotype occurred many times. This sequence joins TRBV7-8 and TRBJ2-7; 7 positions match TRBD1. Trimming removed 4 bases from V and 0 bases from J; junction bases left unmatched: 6. Germline CDR1 is SGHVS and CDR2 is FQNEAQ. The CDR3 covers 15 residues. CDR3 nucleotides: TGTGCCAGCAGCTCGGGACAGTTGAGCTCCTACGAGCAGTACTTC. This translates into CASSSGQLSSYEQYF.

In this sample, this clonotype turned up many times. The chain employs TRBV4-3 and TRBJ2-2; tentatively, D is TRBD2 (5 bases). The CDR3 totals 14 residues. Germline CDR1 reads LGHNA; CDR2 reads YSLEER. Trimming pared 1 base from V and 7 bases from J, leaving 10 bases between. CDR3 nucleotide sequence: TGCGCCAGCAGCCAAGTGGGAGCGGTCGGGGAGCTGTTTTTT. Protein sequence: CASSQVGAVGELFF.